These T cell receptor beta chains were read from a single sample in a study of CD4+ T cells in melanoma. Method: immunoSEQ multiplex PCR; TCRdb's copy keeps in-frame clones and lacks some. The profile covers 45,000 or so clones, with roughly nine tenths appearing a single time and 12% taken by the ten largest. Source material: peripheral blood. The receptor set was obtained from a human donor with melanoma. CDR3s include the opening cysteine and the closing phenylalanine or tryptophan. D genes are given only for firm matches. Clone sizes are given selectively: once, few, many, or a class where the clone is expanded.

abundance	j_gene	v_gene	d_gene	CDR3aa	CDR3nt
NA	TRBJ1-2	TRBV6-4	TRBD1	CASRTDRGPYGYTF	TGTGCCAGCAGGACGGACAGGGGGCCCTATGGCTACACCTTC
NA	TRBJ2-7	TRBV28	TRBD2	CASSSGGRYEQYF	TGTGCCAGCAGTTCGGGGGGTCGGTACGAGCAGTACTTC
NA	TRBJ1-1	TRBV18	NA	CASSGRPGTLNTEAFF	TGTGCCAGCTCAGGACGACCCGGGACCTTGAACACTGAAGCTTTCTTT
NA	TRBJ1-4	TRBV5-1	NA	CASSRATNEKLFF	TGCGCCAGCAGCCGCGCCACTAATGAAAAACTGTTTTTT
NA	TRBJ1-2	TRBV7-2	NA	CASSPPRYYGYTF	TGTGCCAGCAGCCCGCCCCGTTACTATGGCTACACCTTC
NA	TRBJ1-3	TRBV6-1	NA	CASSTPVGSGNTIYF	TGTGCCAGCAGTACTCCCGTGGGGTCTGGAAACACCATATATTTT
NA	TRBJ2-1	TRBV7-3	NA	CASSYTSGTIYNEQFF	TGTGCCAGCAGCTACACGTCCGGGACCATCTACAATGAGCAGTTCTTC
NA	TRBJ2-2	TRBV29-1	NA	CSVEDSLGGPNTGELFF	TGCAGCGTTGAAGATTCGTTAGGCGGGCCGAACACCGGGGAGCTGTTTTTT
NA	TRBJ1-1	TRBV25-1	NA	CASSESFTNTEAFF	TGTGCCAGCAGTGAATCATTTACAAACACTGAAGCTTTCTTT
NA	TRBJ1-1	TRBV28	TRBD1	CASSPYRDRLTEAFF	TGTGCCAGCAGTCCTTACCGGGACAGACTGACTGAAGCTTTCTTT
NA	TRBJ2-1	TRBV5-5	NA	CASSLGAGALYNEQFF	TGTGCCAGCAGCTTGGGAGCAGGCGCGTTATACAATGAGCAGTTCTTC
NA	TRBJ1-5	TRBV28	NA	CASSLGGGAPQPQHF	TGTGCCAGCAGTTTAGGAGGGGGGGCGCCTCAGCCCCAGCATTTT
NA	TRBJ1-4	TRBV5-1	NA	CASSTLTGDEKLFF	TGCGCCAGCAGCACCCTTACGGGAGATGAAAAACTGTTTTTT
NA	TRBJ2-3	TRBV30	TRBD2	CAWTASGTDTQYF	TGTGCCTGGACGGCTAGCGGGACAGATACGCAGTATTTT
NA	TRBJ1-4	TRBV27	NA	CASSLWTNEKLFF	TGTGCCAGCAGTTTATGGACTAATGAAAAACTGTTTTTT
NA	TRBJ2-1	TRBV7-3	NA	CASSQTSGLYNEQFF	TGTGCCAGCAGCCAGACGTCGGGACTCTACAATGAGCAGTTCTTC
NA	TRBJ2-1	TRBV15	TRBD2	CATSRDRAGGYNEQFF	TGTGCCACCAGCAGAGATAGGGCGGGGGGGTACAATGAGCAGTTCTTC
NA	TRBJ2-6	TRBV4-1	TRBD1	CASSLRYLRPGQGRAGANVLTF	TGCGCCAGCAGCCTCAGATATCTCCGACCGGGACAGGGAAGAGCTGGGGCCAACGTCCTGACTTTC
NA	TRBJ1-2	TRBV7-6	NA	CASSPWLGTNNYGYTF	TGTGCCAGCAGCCCTTGGCTCGGGACAAACAACTATGGCTACACCTTC
NA	TRBJ1-5	TRBV19	TRBD1	CASSMWDSDQPQHF	TGTGCGAGTAGTATGTGGGACAGCGATCAGCCCCAGCATTTT
NA	TRBJ2-3	TRBV30	NA	CAWNRDTDTQYF	TGTGCCTGGAACCGGGACACAGATACGCAGTATTTT
NA	TRBJ1-3	TRBV29-1	NA	CSVEDWRRNTIYF	TGCAGCGTTGAAGATTGGAGGAGAAACACCATATATTTT
NA	TRBJ1-1	TRBV28	NA	CASRASLRGDTRTEAFF	TGTGCCAGCAGAGCGAGCCTACGAGGGGACACTCGCACTGAAGCTTTCTTT
NA	TRBJ1-6	TRBV4-2	TRBD1	CASSQDPTGLGSPLHF	TGTGCCAGCAGCCAAGACCCGACAGGGCTAGGTTCACCCCTCCACTTT
NA	TRBJ2-5	TRBV4-1	TRBD2	CASSQGEAGGWGETQYF	TGCGCCAGCAGCCAGGGAGAAGCGGGGGGCTGGGGGGAGACCCAGTACTTC
NA	TRBJ2-3	TRBV19	TRBD2	CASSTPREGKLQYF	TGTGCCAGTAGTACCCCCCGGGAGGGAAAGTTGCAGTATTTT
NA	TRBJ2-2	TRBV18	TRBD2	CASSPIQRGDGELFF	TGTGCCAGCTCACCAATCCAGCGGGGGGACGGGGAGCTGTTTTTT
NA	TRBJ2-7	TRBV6-5	NA	CASSYMRAPSYEQYF	TGTGCCAGCAGTTACATGCGTGCGCCCTCCTACGAGCAGTACTTC
NA	TRBJ2-1	TRBV11-2	TRBD2	CASSLDRASGAYNEQFF	TGTGCCAGCAGCTTAGATCGTGCTAGCGGGGCCTACAATGAGCAGTTCTTC
NA	TRBJ2-7	TRBV2	NA	CASRRVPSSYEQYF	TGTGCCAGCAGGAGAGTCCCCAGCTCCTACGAGCAGTACTTC
NA	TRBJ2-7	TRBV6-1	TRBD1	CASIGTGPHEQYF	TGTGCCAGCATTGGGACAGGGCCCCACGAGCAGTACTTC
NA	TRBJ2-1	TRBV28	NA	CASSHSQESLYNEQFF	TGTGCCAGCAGCCACTCCCAGGAGAGCCTCTACAATGAGCAGTTCTTC
once	TRBJ2-5	TRBV27	NA	CASSFSGLGETQYF	TGTGCCAGCAGTTTTAGCGGCCTGGGAGAGACCCAGTACTTC
NA	TRBJ1-1	TRBV19	NA	CATTLGANTEAFF	TGTGCCACTACACTTGGGGCGAACACTGAAGCTTTCTTT
NA	TRBJ2-5	TRBV5-5	TRBD2	CASSPRGGLAGSQETQYF	TGTGCCAGCAGCCCCCGAGGGGGCCTAGCGGGGTCGCAAGAGACCCAGTACTTC
NA	TRBJ2-1	TRBV9	NA	CASSVAGWDNEQFF	TGTGCCAGCAGCGTCGCGGGGTGGGACAATGAGCAGTTCTTC
NA	TRBJ1-1	TRBV29-1	NA	CSVSGDTRSEAFF	TGCAGCGTTTCGGGGGACACAAGAAGTGAAGCTTTCTTT
NA	TRBJ2-5	TRBV18	TRBD1	CASSPAGGETQYF	TGTGCCAGCTCACCAGCAGGGGGTGAGACCCAGTACTTC
NA	TRBJ2-2	TRBV5-1	NA	CASSLGQVVGELFF	TGCGCCAGCAGCTTGGGACAGGTGGTCGGGGAGCTGTTTTTT
few	TRBJ1-2	TRBV28	NA	CASSPSRRVYGYTF	TGTGCCAGCAGTCCCTCGCGTCGGGTTTATGGCTACACCTTC
few	TRBJ2-7	TRBV14	TRBD2	CASSRLAGNEQYF	TGTGCCAGCAGCCGTCTAGCGGGGAACGAGCAGTACTTC
few	TRBJ1-2	TRBV29-1	TRBD1	CSVALFTGTDYGYTF	TGCAGCGTCGCACTATTCACCGGGACAGACTATGGCTACACCTTC
NA	TRBJ1-2	TRBV9	TRBD1	CASSGIGTGTNYGYTF	TGTGCCAGCAGCGGGATTGGGACAGGCACAAACTATGGCTACACCTTC
few	TRBJ2-7	TRBV5-4	TRBD2	CASSPSGGSYEQYF	TGTGCCAGCAGCCCTAGCGGGGGTTCCTACGAGCAGTACTTC
NA	TRBJ1-6	TRBV5-6	NA	CASSSPGDGFGSPLHF	TGTGCCAGCAGCTCGCCAGGGGACGGGTTTGGTTCACCCCTCCACTTT
NA	TRBJ1-1	TRBV28	NA	CASGSTEAFF	TGTGCATCGGGTTCGACTGAAGCTTTCTTT
NA	TRBJ2-7	TRBV21-1	NA	CASSKTGEQYF	TGTGCCAGCAGCAAGACGGGCGAGCAGTACTTC
NA	TRBJ2-3	TRBV13	NA	CASSLGATDTQYF	TGTGCCAGCAGCTTAGGTGCCACAGATACGCAGTATTTT
NA	TRBJ2-7	TRBV19	NA	CASSPPPGDEQYF	TGTGCCAGTAGTCCGCCCCCCGGGGACGAGCAGTACTTC
NA	TRBJ2-7	TRBV5-6	NA	CASSLLAYGYEQYF	TGTGCCAGCAGCTTGTTGGCGTACGGCTACGAGCAGTACTTC
NA	TRBJ2-6	TRBV4-3	NA	CASSLRVQQSGANVLTF	TGCGCCAGCAGCCTCCGGGTCCAACAATCGGGGGCCAACGTCCTGACTTTC
NA	TRBJ1-2	TRBV6-6	NA	CASSPQEANYGYTF	TGTGCCAGCAGTCCACAGGAGGCCAACTATGGCTACACCTTC
NA	TRBJ2-7	TRBV11-2	TRBD1	CASSRGQGAYEQYF	TGTGCCAGCAGCCGGGGACAGGGGGCTTACGAGCAGTACTTC